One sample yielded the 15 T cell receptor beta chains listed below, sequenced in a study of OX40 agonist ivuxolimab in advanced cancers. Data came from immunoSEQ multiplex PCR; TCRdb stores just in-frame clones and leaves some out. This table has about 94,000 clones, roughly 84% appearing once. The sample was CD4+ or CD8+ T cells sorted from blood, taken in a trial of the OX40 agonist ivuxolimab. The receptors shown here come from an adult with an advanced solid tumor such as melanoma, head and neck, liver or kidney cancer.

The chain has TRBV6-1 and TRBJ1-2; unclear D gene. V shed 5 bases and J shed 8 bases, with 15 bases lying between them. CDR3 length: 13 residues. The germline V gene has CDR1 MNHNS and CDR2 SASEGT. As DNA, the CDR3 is TGTGCCAGCAGTACCCGGACCGACGGGGGCTACACCTTC. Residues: CASSTRTDGGYTF.

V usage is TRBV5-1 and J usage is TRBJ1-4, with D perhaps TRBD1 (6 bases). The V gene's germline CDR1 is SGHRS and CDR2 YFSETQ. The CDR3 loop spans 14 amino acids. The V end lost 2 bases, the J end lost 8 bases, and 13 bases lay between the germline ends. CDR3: CASSLSGAGEKLFF. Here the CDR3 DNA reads TGCGCCAGCAGCTTATCAGGGGCCGGGGAAAAACTGTTTTTT.

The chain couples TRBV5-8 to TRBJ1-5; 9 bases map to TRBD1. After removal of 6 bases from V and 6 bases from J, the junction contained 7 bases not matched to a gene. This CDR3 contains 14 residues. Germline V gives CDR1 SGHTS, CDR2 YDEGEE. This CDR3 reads CASTTGGASQPQHF. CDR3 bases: TGTGCCAGCACCACAGGGGGCGCGTCTCAGCCCCAGCATTTT.

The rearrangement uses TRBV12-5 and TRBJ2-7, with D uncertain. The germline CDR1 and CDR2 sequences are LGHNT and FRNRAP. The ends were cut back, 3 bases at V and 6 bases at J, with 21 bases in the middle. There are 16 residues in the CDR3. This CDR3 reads CASGLGQLQIDGEQYF. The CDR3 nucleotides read TGTGCTAGTGGTTTAGGGCAGCTCCAAATCGACGGCGAGCAGTACTTC.

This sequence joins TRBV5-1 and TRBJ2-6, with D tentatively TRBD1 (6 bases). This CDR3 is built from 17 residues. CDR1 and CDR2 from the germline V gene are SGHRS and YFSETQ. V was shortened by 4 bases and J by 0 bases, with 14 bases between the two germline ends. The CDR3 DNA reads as TGCGCCAGCAGCCTAGGGACACTCATCTCTGGGGCCAACGTCCTGACTTTC. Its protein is CASSLGTLISGANVLTF.

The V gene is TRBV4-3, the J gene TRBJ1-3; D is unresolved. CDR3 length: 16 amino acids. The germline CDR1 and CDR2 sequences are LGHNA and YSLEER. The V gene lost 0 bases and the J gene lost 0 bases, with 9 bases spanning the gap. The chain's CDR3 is CASSQDPTVSGNTIYF. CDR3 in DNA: TGCGCCAGCAGCCAAGATCCGACCGTCTCTGGAAACACCATATATTTT.

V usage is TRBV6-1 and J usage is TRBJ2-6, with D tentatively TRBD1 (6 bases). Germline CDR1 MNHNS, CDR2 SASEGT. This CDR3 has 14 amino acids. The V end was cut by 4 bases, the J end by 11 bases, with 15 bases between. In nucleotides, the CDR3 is TGTGCCAGCAGTGGTATACAGGGAATCGACGTCCTGACTTTC. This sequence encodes CASSGIQGIDVLTF.

As DNA, the CDR3 is TGTGCCAGCAGTTCGGGCGGGACAGGGGGTACGAATGAGCAGTTCTTC. It codes for CASSSGGTGGTNEQFF. The chain combines TRBV6-5 with TRBJ2-1; 11 positions agree with TRBD1. Germline CDR1 MNHEY, CDR2 SVGAGI. The CDR3 extends over 16 amino acids. The V and J ends lost 4 bases and 7 bases, in that order; junction bases with no gene match: 9.

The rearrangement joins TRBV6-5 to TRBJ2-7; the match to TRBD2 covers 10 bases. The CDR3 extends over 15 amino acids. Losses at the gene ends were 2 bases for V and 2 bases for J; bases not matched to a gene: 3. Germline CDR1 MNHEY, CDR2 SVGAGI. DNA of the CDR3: TGTGCCAGCAGTTACAGTACTAGCGGGACCTACGAGCAGTACTTC. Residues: CASSYSTSGTYEQYF.

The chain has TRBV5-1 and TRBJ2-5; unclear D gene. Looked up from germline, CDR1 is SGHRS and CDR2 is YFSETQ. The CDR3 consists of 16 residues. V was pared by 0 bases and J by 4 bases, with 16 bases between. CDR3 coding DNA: TGCGCCAGCAGCTTGGCCGACCTAGTAGCCCCAGAGACCCAGTACTTC. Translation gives CASSLADLVAPETQYF.

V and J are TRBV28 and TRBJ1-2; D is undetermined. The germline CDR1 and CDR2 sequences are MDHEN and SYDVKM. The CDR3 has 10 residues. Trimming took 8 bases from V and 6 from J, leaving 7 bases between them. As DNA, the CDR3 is TGTGCCAGCGGAAAGAATGGCTACACCTTC. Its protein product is CASGKNGYTF.

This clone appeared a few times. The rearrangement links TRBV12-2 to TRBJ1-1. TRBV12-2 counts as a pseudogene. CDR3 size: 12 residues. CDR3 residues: CASRLVTKEAFF. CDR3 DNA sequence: TGTGCAAGTCGCTTAGTAACCAAAGAAGCTTTCTTT.

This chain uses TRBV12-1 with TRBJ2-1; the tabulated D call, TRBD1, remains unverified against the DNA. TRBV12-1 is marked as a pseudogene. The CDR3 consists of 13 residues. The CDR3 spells CASSVNTYNEQFF. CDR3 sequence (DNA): TGTGCCAGCAGCGTCAACACGTACAATGAGCAGTTCTTC.

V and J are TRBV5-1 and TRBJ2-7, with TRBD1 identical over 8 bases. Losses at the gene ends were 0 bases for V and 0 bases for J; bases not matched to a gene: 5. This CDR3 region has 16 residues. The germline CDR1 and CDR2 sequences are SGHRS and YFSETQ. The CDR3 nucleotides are TGCGCCAGCAGCTTGGGGTCGACAGGGGCCTCCTACGAGCAGTACTTC. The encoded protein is CASSLGSTGASYEQYF.

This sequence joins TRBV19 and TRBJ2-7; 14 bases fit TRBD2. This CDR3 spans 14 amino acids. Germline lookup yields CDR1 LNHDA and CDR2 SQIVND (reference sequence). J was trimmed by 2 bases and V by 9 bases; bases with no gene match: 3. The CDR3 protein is CASKTSGGAYEQYF. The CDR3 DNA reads TGTGCCAGCAAGACTAGCGGGGGGGCCTACGAGCAGTACTTC.